This T cell receptor (beta chain) was sequenced during a study of cytomegalovirus exposure and HLA in healthy donors. Of note for this clone: Its antigen is unknown.

The CDR3 is made up of 16 amino acids. Germline values: CDR1 MNHEY, CDR2 SMNVEV (reference sequence). Trimming pared 6 bases from V and 0 bases from J, leaving 15 bases between. Overall study results and limits: Cytomegalovirus status, reportedly, was diagnosed with high specificity and sensitivity by the classifier. Specificity of a few CMV-associated chains for CMV antigens was verified in vitro. According to a subsequent analysis, TCR clusters identified in the first cohort showed a tendency to co-occur across the roughly 120 validation repertoires. TCR beta chains numbering more than 150 were designated cytomegalovirus-associated.

The assay was immunoSEQ multiplex PCR, and TCRdb's table has in-frame clones only and misses some. The table lists 70,000 or so clones, approximately 90% of them singletons, with approximately 3.4% in the top ten. This TCR was recovered from a young man in good health and CMV-seronegative. This chain uses TRBV27 with TRBJ2-1; D uncertain. Material: PBMCs. The CDR3 is CASSSPRVSSYNEQFF. The CDR3 DNA sequence: TGTGCCAGCAGCTCTCCTCGCGTTAGCTCCTACAATGAGCAGTTCTTC.